These T cell receptor beta chains were read from a single sample in a study of CD8+ T cells in alopecia areata. Generated by immunoSEQ multiplex PCR, the TCRdb table keeps only in-frame clones and is missing some. The data show 120,000 to 150,000 clones, around 62% seen once. The material sequenced was CD8+ T cells sorted from blood. The source of these receptors is a human donor in good health. CDR3s include the opening cysteine and the closing phenylalanine or tryptophan. The D gene is left open where the match is weak. Not every row has a clone size; where given, it reads once, few, many or a size class.

d_gene	v_gene	j_gene	abundance	CDR3nt	CDR3aa
TRBD1	TRBV2	TRBJ2-1	NA	TGTGCCAGCGAGGGGACAGGGGCCAATGAGCAGTTCTTC	CASEGTGANEQFF
TRBD1	TRBV7-9	TRBJ1-2	NA	TGTGCCAGCAGAAGGGACAGGGAGAGCTATGGCTACACCTTC	CASRRDRESYGYTF
NA	TRBV30	TRBJ2-1	NA	TGTGCCTGGAGTGTCAGCACATACAATGAGCAGTTCTTC	CAWSVSTYNEQFF
TRBD1	TRBV7-9	TRBJ2-5	NA	TGTGCCAGCAGCTATCCCCCGGACAGGGAGGAGACCCAGTACTTC	CASSYPPDREETQYF
NA	TRBV25-1	TRBJ1-1	NA	TGTGCCAGCAGCTCCGGCGCTGTTGAGGCTTTCTTT	CASSSGAVEAFF
NA	TRBV2	TRBJ2-7	NA	TGTGCCAGCAGCGCCAAGTGGGCGGGCGGAACCTACGAGCAGTACTTC	CASSAKWAGGTYEQYF
TRBD1	TRBV7-9	TRBJ2-5	NA	TGTGCCAGCAGCTTATCGGCCCGGGACAGGGAATTGCGGGAGACCCAGTACTTC	CASSLSARDRELRETQYF
TRBD2	TRBV7-7	TRBJ2-5	once	TGTGCCAGCAGCGCTAGCGGGAGGACTCAAGAGACCCAGTACTTC	CASSASGRTQETQYF
NA	TRBV11-2	TRBJ2-1	once	TGTGCCAGCAGCTTAGGAACGCTCAATGAGCAGTTCTTC	CASSLGTLNEQFF
TRBD1	TRBV29-1	TRBJ2-6	NA	TGCAGCGTGCCCGGAACCGGGACAGGGGATTCTGGGGCCAACGTCCTGACTTTC	CSVPGTGTGDSGANVLTF
NA	TRBV15	TRBJ2-1	NA	TGTGCCACCAGCAGAGATTTGACTAACAATGAGCAGTTCTTC	CATSRDLTNNEQFF
TRBD2	TRBV5-1	TRBJ2-2	few	TGCGCCAGCAGCTTGGCCGGGACTAGCGGTAACACCGGGGAGCTGTTTTTT	CASSLAGTSGNTGELFF
NA	TRBV29-1	TRBJ2-2	few	TGCAGCGTTGCGAGGGGGGTAAACACCGGGGAGCTGTTTTTT	CSVARGVNTGELFF
NA	TRBV9	TRBJ1-1	NA	TGTGCCAGCAGCGTAGAGTCGGCGCTAGGAAATGAAGCTTTCTTT	CASSVESALGNEAFF
TRBD2	TRBV11-2	TRBJ2-2	NA	TGTGCCAGCAGCGCGGGACTAGAGGACACCGGGGAGCTGTTTTTT	CASSAGLEDTGELFF